This T cell receptor beta chain originates from a study of cytomegalovirus exposure and HLA in healthy donors. The CDR3 runs to 14 residues. The germline CDR1 and CDR2 sequences are SEHNR and FQNEAQ (reference sequence). While unrecorded immune exposures were likely, the donors were nominally healthy when sampled. Study findings and constraints: Some highly shared sequence variants likely arose as a pipeline artifact. In a later analysis, TCR beta V- and J-gene trimming showed a link to a missense DCLRE1C variant.

With regard to this clone: The target antigen is unknown. An end of the junction differs from the germline gene, which may be a read error.

PCR used 60 Vbeta primers and 13 Jbeta primers. The table came from immunoSEQ multiplex PCR; TCRdb's copy has only in-frame clones and leaves some out. The sample lists approximately 190,000 clones, roughly nine tenths occurring once. The receptor was derived from a boy younger than 10 in good health and CMV-seronegative. The specimen was PBMCs. The gene calls are TRBV7-9 and TRBJ2-3; D gene uncertain. CDR3 protein: CASSLTNSPETQYF. The CDR3 DNA reads as TGTGCCAGCAGCTTAACGAATAGCCCAGAGACGCAGTATTTT.